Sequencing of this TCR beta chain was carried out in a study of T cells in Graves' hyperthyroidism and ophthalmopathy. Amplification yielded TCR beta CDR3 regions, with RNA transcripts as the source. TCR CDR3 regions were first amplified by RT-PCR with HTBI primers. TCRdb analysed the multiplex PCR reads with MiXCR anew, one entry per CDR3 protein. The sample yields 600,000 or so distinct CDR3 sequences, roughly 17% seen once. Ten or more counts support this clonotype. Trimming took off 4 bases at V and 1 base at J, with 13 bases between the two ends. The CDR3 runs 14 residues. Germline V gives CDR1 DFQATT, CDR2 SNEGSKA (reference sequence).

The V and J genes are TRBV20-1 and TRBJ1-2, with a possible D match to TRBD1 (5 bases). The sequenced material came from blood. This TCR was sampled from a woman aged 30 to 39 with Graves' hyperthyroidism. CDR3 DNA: TGCAGTGCTATTATCAGGGCGAATAACTATGGCTACACCTTC. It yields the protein CSAIIRANNYGYTF.